The clone carrying this T cell receptor beta chain was observed many times. Its target is unknown. The sample is drawn from a study of neurological immune-mediated disorders. The study's findings and limits: Falling below healthy controls, multiple sclerosis showed the least TCR clonal expansion, while HTLV-1-associated myelopathy showed the most.

A 10-nucleotide random UMI tagged transcripts in template-switch 5'RACE cDNA synthesis. The yield of each sequencing run was over 180 million TCR-beta sequences from 15-18 subjects. TCRdb passed the 5' RACE reads through MiXCR, listing each CDR3 protein once. The sample gives tens of thousands of distinct CDR3 sequences, over 12% of which show up once; more than 6% is in the top ten. The TCR was taken from a woman aged 45-65 years in good health. The sample comprised PBMCs.

CDR3 in amino acids: CAISERTHLYEQYF. CDR3 nucleotides: TGTGCCATCAGTGAGAGGACGCACCTCTACGAGCAGTACTTC. The chain carries TRBV10-3 and TRBJ2-7; D is undetermined. Germline assignment: CDR1 ENHRY and CDR2 SYGVKD. The CDR3 is 14 amino acids. Between the trimmed V and J ends, which lost 2 bases and 3 bases, there was a span of 11 bases.